One sample yielded the 32 T cell receptor beta chains listed below, sequenced in a study of T-cell reconstitution after alpha-beta-depleted transplantation in children. Unique molecular identifiers were incorporated into the prepared TCRbeta library. TCRdb passed the PCR reads through MiXCR, listing each CDR3 protein once. Of fewer than 700,000 distinct CDR3 sequences listed, roughly 13% are singletons. Specimen: PBMCs, mostly from graft donor cells, collected 360 days after TCRalphabeta/CD19-depleted stem cell transplant. All receptors come from a male patient younger than 18 who had a stem cell transplant for acute myeloid leukemia, so the T cells may come from the graft donor.

In this sample, this clonotype turned up a few times. The V call is TRBV28, the J call TRBJ2-4; tentatively, D is TRBD1 (5 bases). The CDR3 length is 15 residues. V lost 5 bases and J 3 bases, leaving 14 bases between the germline ends. CDR1 is MDHEN, CDR2 SYDVKM, per germline. As DNA, the CDR3 is TGTGCCAGCAGTCCACCCAGGGAACACAAAAACATTCAGTACTTC. Translation gives CASSPPREHKNIQYF.

V and J are TRBV29-1 and TRBJ1-1; D possibly corresponds to TRBD1 (5 bases). CDR1 and CDR2 from the germline V gene are SQVTM and ANQGSEA. Deletions cut 6 bases from V and 6 bases from J, with 17 bases between. The CDR3 contains 13 residues. CDR3 residues: CSVSGTQRPEAFF. The CDR3 region has the DNA TGCAGCGTCTCCGGGACGCAGCGACCTGAAGCTTTCTTT.

V usage is TRBV7-6 and J usage is TRBJ2-1; no clear D. CDR1 and CDR2 from the germline V gene are SGHVS and FNYEAQ. With 5 bases removed from V and 9 bases from J, the gap between germline ends came to 26 bases. The CDR3 runs to 17 residues. The DNA for the CDR3 is TGTGCCAGCAGCCAGAGGTTCCGTTCGGAGTCCCTAGTTGAGCAGTTCTTC. Amino acids: CASSQRFRSESLVEQFF.

There are a few counts of this clonotype. This chain uses TRBV6-5 with TRBJ2-1; TRBD2 is a possible D gene (5 bases). This CDR3 region has 16 residues. Trimming removed 2 bases at V and 7 bases at J, with 18 bases between. Looked up from germline, CDR1 is MNHEY and CDR2 is SVGAGI. CDR3 loop: CASSYEARGIWNEQFF. The CDR3 nucleotides read TGTGCCAGCAGTTACGAAGCGCGAGGGATATGGAATGAGCAGTTCTTC.

Only a few counts were recorded for this clonotype. V and J are TRBV24-1 and TRBJ2-7, with 10 bases identical to TRBD1. The CDR3 runs 19 residues. Germline CDR1 and CDR2: KGHDR and SFDVKD. V dropped 3 bases and J dropped 2; count of bases not matched to a gene: 15. The CDR3 coding sequence is TGTGCCACCAGTGATCTCTCCGGGACAGGGGACATTCTCCCCTACGAGCAGTACTTC. Translated: CATSDLSGTGDILPYEQYF.

In its sample, this clonotype was seen a few times. CDR3 loop: CASSPSGSPPYEQYF. The CDR3 DNA is TGTGCCAGCAGTCCCTCAGGGTCCCCTCCCTACGAGCAGTACTTC. This chain joins TRBV28 and TRBJ2-7, with D perhaps TRBD1 (5 bases). This CDR3 is built from 15 residues. Trimming pared 5 bases from V and 2 bases from J, leaving 16 bases between. Germline CDR1 and CDR2: MDHEN and SYDVKM.

This clonotype has a handful of counts. The rearrangement joins TRBV6-6 to TRBJ2-2; 7 nucleotides align to TRBD2. The CDR3 sequence is 13 residues long. Germline V lookup: CDR1 MNHNY, CDR2 SVGAGI (reference sequence). V dropped 6 bases and J dropped 6; count of bases not matched to a gene: 4. CDR3 DNA: TGTGCCAGCAGCTCTACTAGCGCCGGGGAGCTGTTTTTT. Translating it yields CASSSTSAGELFF.

The chain links TRBV28 to TRBJ2-5; D remains ambiguous. This CDR3 has 12 amino acids. V was cut by 9 bases and J by 2 bases, with 10 bases left in between. From germline, CDR1 is MDHEN and CDR2 SYDVKM. DNA of the CDR3: TGTGCCAGTCATGGCAGTCAAGAGACCCAGTACTTC. Residues: CASHGSQETQYF.

This clonotype was found many times. The J gene is TRBJ2-1, the V gene TRBV7-9; TRBD2 might be the D (6 bases). With 1 base removed from V and 1 base from J, the gap between germline ends came to 14 bases. This CDR3 has 17 residues. The germline gives CDR1 SEHNR, CDR2 FQNEAQ (reference sequence). CDR3 nucleotide sequence: TGTGCCAGCAGCTTAGAGGCTAGCGCCTATTCCTACAATGAGCAGTTCTTC. Protein product: CASSLEASAYSYNEQFF.

DNA for the CDR3: TGTGCCAGCAGTTTCGGAGGGATGGCCAAAAACATTCAGTACTTC. Protein product: CASSFGGMAKNIQYF. This chain connects TRBV27 to TRBJ2-4; TRBD2 might be the D (6 bases). Germline V gives CDR1 MNHEY, CDR2 SMNVEV (reference sequence). V gave up 3 bases and J gave up 1 base, with 10 bases separating them. The CDR3 runs to 15 residues.

This clonotype showed up just a few times. CDR3 in DNA: TGTGCCAGTAGTATAGATACCTCCTGGACTGAAGCTTTCTTT. It translates to CASSIDTSWTEAFF. The gene calls are TRBV19 and TRBJ1-1, with D uncertain. Germline CDR1 is LNHDA and CDR2 is SQIVND (reference sequence). Trimming removed 0 bases from V and 5 bases from J, with 10 bases in between. The CDR3 runs 14 residues. Filled out from reference TRBV19 and TRBJ1-1, the complete variable domain reads DGGITQSPKYLFRKEGQNVTLSCEQNLNHDAMYWYRQDPGQGLRLIYYSQIVNDFQKGDIAEGYSVSREKKESFPLTVTSAQKNPTAFYLCASSIDTSWTEAFFGQGTRLTVV.

Ten or more counts support this clonotype. The chain joins TRBV18 to TRBJ1-1; 7 positions match TRBD1. The CDR3 loop spans 15 amino acids. V was pared by 4 bases and J by 2 bases, with 7 bases of the junction left unmatched. The V gene's germline CDR1 is KGHSH and CDR2 LQKENI. Here the CDR3 DNA reads TGTGCCAGCTCACTGGACAGGTCCTCTAACACTGAAGCTTTCTTT. This gives the protein CASSLDRSSNTEAFF. Looking up the rest from reference TRBV18 and TRBJ1-1 gives the full variable domain: NAGVMQNPRHLVRRRGQEARLRCSPMKGHSHVYWYRQLPEEGLKFMVYLQKENIIDESGMPKERFSAEFPKEGPSILRIQQVVRGDSAAYFCASSLDRSSNTEAFFGQGTRLTVV.

The rearrangement joins TRBV27 to TRBJ2-7; D remains unclear. Trimming cost V 1 base and J 1 base, with 14 bases left between them. Germline V lookup: CDR1 MNHEY, CDR2 SMNVEV (reference sequence). This CDR3 has 16 amino acids. The CDR3 DNA reads as TGTGCCAGCAGTTTATGGGCTTATGACACTTCCTACGAGCAGTACTTC. Encoded protein: CASSLWAYDTSYEQYF.

Remarks on this clonotype: Germline is not matched at one junction end, which may reflect a read error. The chain is built from TRBV29-1 and TRBJ1-1, with no clear D. The germline CDR1 and CDR2 sequences are SQVTM and ANQGSEA. The CDR3 covers 12 residues. The chain's CDR3 is CSVEVPGVSPVF. In DNA form, the CDR3 reads TGCAGCGTTGAGGTACCCGGAGTGTCCCCCGTCTTT. The whole variable domain, filled in from reference TRBV29-1 and TRBJ1-1, reads SAVISQKPSRDICQRGTSLTIQCQVDSQVTMMFWYRQQPGQSLTLIATANQGSEATYESGFVIDKFPISRPNLTFSTLTVSNMSPEDSSIYLCSVEVPGVSPVFGQGTRLTVV.

The chain employs TRBV14 and TRBJ2-7; D is possibly TRBD2 (6 bases). CDR1 is SGHDN and CDR2 is FVKESK in the germline V gene. CDR3 length: 12 residues. Trimming took off 3 bases at V and 4 bases at J, with 7 bases between the two ends. CDR3 sequence reads: CASSQTRYEQYF. In nucleotides, the CDR3 is TGTGCCAGCAGCCAGACTAGGTACGAGCAGTACTTC.

In this sample, this clonotype turned up many times. The V gene is TRBV29-1, the J gene TRBJ1-4; TRBD1 is a possible D gene (6 bases). CDR3 size: 14 residues. The germline gives CDR1 SQVTM, CDR2 ANQGSEA. The V end lost 4 bases, the J end lost 2 bases, and 11 bases lay between the germline ends. This chain's CDR3 is CSVASTGTNEKLFF. In DNA form, the CDR3 reads TGCAGCGTTGCTTCCACAGGGACTAATGAAAAACTGTTTTTT.

This clonotype came up many times. This chain connects TRBV7-2 to TRBJ2-3, with TRBD2 matching 8 bases. The CDR3 is 16 residues long. J gave up 4 bases and V 1 base, and 7 bases lay outside the gene matches. The V gene's germline CDR1 is SGHTA and CDR2 FQGNSA. CDR3 in amino acids: CASSLGFRAGADTQYF. In nucleotides, the CDR3 is TGTGCCAGCAGCTTAGGGTTTAGAGCGGGAGCAGATACGCAGTATTTT.

The table lists this clonotype with a few counts. The J gene is TRBJ2-1, the V gene TRBV6-5; D might be TRBD2 (6 bases). This CDR3 region has 17 residues. The V gene's germline CDR1 is MNHEY and CDR2 SVGAGI. V was clipped by 4 bases and J by 7 bases, with 23 bases between them. DNA for the CDR3: TGTGCCAGCAGTTTTTCCCGAATAGCGGAGGGGAGGAATGAGCAGTTCTTC. Translating gives CASSFSRIAEGRNEQFF.

V usage is TRBV5-5 and J usage is TRBJ2-7; a possible D gene is TRBD1 (6 bases). Germline values: CDR1 SGHKS, CDR2 YYEKEE (reference sequence). The CDR3 is made up of 13 amino acids. The V end lost 3 bases, the J end lost 3 bases, and 10 bases lay between the germline ends. The CDR3 loop reads CASSWGHLYEQYF. The CDR3 bases are TGTGCCAGCAGCTGGGGACACCTCTACGAGCAGTACTTC.

This clonotype was observed a few times. The chain links TRBV4-2 to TRBJ2-7; 8 bases align to TRBD2. The CDR3 runs to 15 residues. V gave up 1 base and J gave up 4 bases; unmatched junction bases: 6. Germline V gene sequence: CDR1 LGHNA, CDR2 YNFKEQ. The CDR3 DNA is TGTGCCAGCAGCCAAGTCCTAGCGGGTTATTACGAGCAGTACTTC. It encodes CASSQVLAGYYEQYF.

The gene calls are TRBV2 and TRBJ2-7; 9 bases align to TRBD1. After removal of 8 bases from V and 1 base from J, the junction contained 6 bases not matched to a gene. The CDR3 loop spans 14 amino acids. The V gene's germline CDR1 is SNHLY and CDR2 FYNNEI. The CDR3 sequence: CASLTGGVSYEQYF. In nucleotides, the CDR3 is TGTGCCAGCCTCACAGGGGGCGTATCCTACGAGCAGTACTTC. Using reference TRBV2 and TRBJ2-7 for the parts outside the CDR3, the full variable domain is EPEVTQTPSHQVTQMGQEVILRCVPISNHLYFYWYRQILGQKVEFLVSFYNNEISEKSEIFDDQFSVERPDGSNFTLKIRSTKLEDSAMYFCASLTGGVSYEQYFGPGTRLTVT.

This clonotype was found a few times. CDR3 sequence: CASRAGTPRSYEQYF. CDR3 nucleotides: TGTGCCAGCAGGGCCGGGACACCAAGGTCCTACGAGCAGTACTTC. The chain employs TRBV6-1 and TRBJ2-7; D perhaps matches TRBD1 (6 bases). Trimming shortened V by 6 bases and J by 1 base, and 16 bases separated the two germline ends. The CDR3 runs 15 residues. Germline assignment: CDR1 MNHNS and CDR2 SASEGT.

The J gene is TRBJ2-1, the V gene TRBV29-1; D gene ambiguous. Trimming took off 1 base at V and 4 bases at J, with 11 bases between the two ends. The CDR3 is made up of 14 amino acids. Germline lookup yields CDR1 SQVTM and CDR2 ANQGSEA. CDR3 protein: CSVEVIGLYNEQFF. The CDR3 nucleotides are TGCAGCGTTGAAGTAATCGGGTTATACAATGAGCAGTTCTTC.

This clonotype was counted between two and nine times. The genes are TRBV5-1 and TRBJ1-2; D is undetermined. The germline V gene has CDR1 SGHRS and CDR2 YFSETQ. V was clipped by 2 bases and J by 4 bases, with 15 bases between them. This CDR3 contains 15 residues. CDR3 coding DNA: TGCGCCAGCAGCTTTGCGGCATCTGAGGGCTATGGCTACACCTTC. Protein: CASSFAASEGYGYTF.

This clonotype has just a few counts. CDR3 region: CASSLSLGLTSTDTQYF. The CDR3 region has the DNA TGTGCCAGCAGTTTATCGCTGGGACTCACTAGCACAGATACGCAGTATTTT. V and J are TRBV27 and TRBJ2-3, with a tentative D call TRBD2 (6 bases). The V end was cut by 0 bases, the J end by 0 bases, with 13 bases between. CDR1 and CDR2 from the germline V gene are MNHEY and SMNVEV (reference sequence). This CDR3 has 17 residues.

The rearrangement joins TRBV7-8 to TRBJ2-7; 13 nucleotides match TRBD2. V dropped 5 bases and J dropped 7; count of bases not matched to a gene: 8. This CDR3 spans 15 amino acids. The germline V gene encodes CDR1 SGHVS and CDR2 FQNEAQ. The CDR3 bases are TGTGCCAGCAGCCCCCGGACTAGCGGGGGTTGGGAGCAGTACTTC. Its translation: CASSPRTSGGWEQYF.

This clonotype was seen a handful of times. The rearrangement uses TRBV20-1 and TRBJ2-3; 10 positions match TRBD2. The germline V gene has CDR1 DFQATT and CDR2 SNEGSKA (reference sequence). The J segment lost 5 bases and the V segment lost 2 bases, leaving 10 bases of the junction unmatched. The CDR3 has 16 amino acids. The CDR3 coding sequence is TGCAGTGCTAGAACCCATCTAGCGGGAGCCCAAGATACGCAGTATTTT. It yields the protein CSARTHLAGAQDTQYF.

This clonotype was recorded a few times. V gene TRBV12-3 or TRBV12-4 combines with J gene TRBJ2-3; D is unresolved. Trimming removed 6 bases at V and 0 bases at J, with 13 bases between. The CDR3 extends over 15 amino acids. CDR3 loop: CASSPDLVSTDTQYF. CDR3 sequence (DNA): TGTGCCAGCAGCCCCGACCTAGTTAGCACAGATACGCAGTATTTT.

Only one count was recorded for this clonotype. The V gene is TRBV7-3, the J gene TRBJ2-5; D possibly uses TRBD1 or TRBD2 (5 bases each). CDR1 and CDR2 from the germline V gene are SGHTA and FQGTGA. This CDR3 spans 17 amino acids. The ends were cut back, 1 base at V and 5 bases at J, with 20 bases in the middle. CDR3 amino acids: CASSLRFRATADETQYF. CDR3 nucleotides: TGTGCCAGCAGCTTAAGGTTCAGGGCTACAGCGGATGAGACCCAGTACTTC.

At least ten counts were recorded for this clonotype. V and J are TRBV3-1 and TRBJ2-7; 8 positions match TRBD2. There are 15 residues in the CDR3. Germline lookup yields CDR1 LGHDT and CDR2 YNNKEL (reference sequence). The J segment lost 4 bases and the V segment lost 4 bases, leaving 9 bases of the junction unmatched. This chain's CDR3 is CASSLAGTSNYEQYF. The CDR3 nucleotides are TGTGCCAGCAGCCTTGCCGGGACTAGTAATTACGAGCAGTACTTC.

Concerning this clonotype itself: A much larger clone differs by one base, so this may be a read error. The gene calls are TRBV6-5 and TRBJ2-5; D may correspond to TRBD1 or TRBD2 (5 bases each). This CDR3 spans 12 amino acids. Trimming took 1 base from V and 5 from J, leaving 5 bases between them. Germline assignment: CDR1 MNHEY and CDR2 SVGAGI. This CDR3 reads CASSYWGETQYF. The CDR3 DNA is TGTGCCAGCAGTTACTGGGGGGAGACCCAGTACTTC.

The genes are TRBV28 and TRBJ2-7; 9 positions match TRBD1. The V gene's germline CDR1 is MDHEN and CDR2 SYDVKM. CDR3 size: 14 residues. V shed 6 bases, J shed 3 bases, and the junction held 6 bases outside the gene matches. Written as DNA, the CDR3 is TGTGCCAGCAGGGTAGGGGGACAGGGCTACGAGCAGTACTTC. Residues: CASRVGGQGYEQYF. Looking up the rest from reference TRBV28 and TRBJ2-7 gives the full variable domain: DVKVTQSSRYLVKRTGEKVFLECVQDMDHENMFWYRQDPGLGLRLIYFSYDVKMKEKGDIPEGYSVSREKKERFSLILESASTNQTSMYLCASRVGGQGYEQYFGPGTRLTVT.